The sequence of this T cell receptor (beta chain) was determined in a study of T cell responses to AZD1222 COVID-19 vaccine. Study-wide findings and caveats: The breadth and depth of Spike-specific TCRs increased once two AZD1222 doses had been given. Clonal diversity may have been underestimated in mostly white British donors.

The CDR3 is 20 residues long. CDR1 MDHEN and CDR2 SYDVKM come from the germline V gene. Unmatched junction bases numbered 12, after V lost 0 bases and J lost 1 base. TCRdb's copy holds only in-frame clones and misses some; the assay was immunoSEQ multiplex PCR. Among more than 110,000 clones, 93% were seen once, and the ten largest hold under 6.5%. As for this clone: Its antigen remains unknown.

This TCR was sampled from an adult in good health. The chain couples TRBV28 to TRBJ2-1; 10 bases agree with TRBD2. The sample was peripheral blood, taken on day 0 of AZD1222 vaccination. The CDR3 is CASSLWGLAIKAPSYNEQFF. The CDR3 DNA is TGTGCCAGCAGTTTATGGGGACTAGCGATTAAGGCACCTTCCTACAATGAGCAGTTCTTC.